Each of the 27 T cell receptor beta chains below was sequenced from the same sample in a study of stem cell transplantation in POMP-related autoinflammatory disease. Using immunoSEQ multiplex PCR, the repertoire was profiled, and TCRdb retains in-frame clones only, with some absent. The table shows 68,000 or so clones, with roughly 90% occurring only once. The source was CD4+ T cells from PBMCs, collected after stem cell transplantation. These receptors originate from a human patient with POMP-related autoinflammation and immune dysregulation (PRAID). Some T cells may trace back to the graft donor.

This clone was seen only once. V and J are TRBV28 and TRBJ2-5; 8 bases line up with TRBD1. The junction had 10 bases not matched to a gene; V was cut back by 5 bases and J by 5 bases. The germline V gene encodes CDR1 MDHEN and CDR2 SYDVKM. The length of the CDR3 is 15 residues. CDR3 in DNA: TGTGCCAGCAGTACGTCCACAGGGGGAGGTGAGACCCAGTACTTC. This encodes CASSTSTGGGETQYF.

This chain joins TRBV12-3 or TRBV12-4 and TRBJ2-3; D not certain. The CDR3 consists of 12 residues. V was cut by 1 base and J by 6 bases, with 5 bases left in between. DNA for the CDR3: TGTGCCAGCAGTTTAGTGGTCGATACGCAGTATTTT. It is translated as CASSLVVDTQYF.

The chain uses TRBV7-8 and TRBJ2-7; tentatively, D is TRBD1 (6 bases). This CDR3 region has 16 residues. Per germline, CDR1 SGHVS and CDR2 FQNEAQ. The V gene lost 7 bases and the J gene lost 3 bases, with 22 bases spanning the gap. The CDR3 spells CASTIRFPGHLYEQYV. The DNA of the CDR3 is TGTGCCAGCACCATACGGTTTCCGGGACACCTCTACGAGCAGTACGTC.

This chain joins TRBV21-1 and TRBJ2-5. TRBV21-1 represents a pseudogene. This CDR3 is built from 13 residues. This chain's CDR3 is CASSRPGRETQYF. Written as DNA, the CDR3 is TGTGCCAGCAGCCGCCCAGGGAGAGAGACCCAGTACTTC.

The V call is TRBV6-2 or TRBV6-3, the J call TRBJ2-7; 10 positions match TRBD1. The trim removed 4 bases at V and 2 bases at J, leaving 5 bases unmatched. Germline V gene sequence: CDR1 MNHEY, CDR2 SVGEGT. The CDR3 sequence is 15 residues long. The CDR3 loop reads CASSSPGQGPYEQYV. CDR3 nucleotides: TGTGCCAGCAGTTCCCCGGGACAGGGGCCCTACGAGCAGTACGTC.

The rearrangement links TRBV6-5 to TRBJ1-2; D gene uncertain. V lost 0 bases and J lost 5, with 13 bases in between. The CDR3 has 15 residues. The germline V gene has CDR1 MNHEY and CDR2 SVGAGI. As DNA, the CDR3 is TGTGCCAGCAGTTACTCATCAGGTCCAGTTTATGGCTACACCTTC. It translates to CASSYSSGPVYGYTF.

This chain connects TRBV18 to TRBJ2-2; a possible D gene is TRBD1 (6 bases). CDR3 length: 14 residues. The germline V gene has CDR1 KGHSH and CDR2 LQKENI. The V end lost 3 bases, the J end lost 3 bases, and 8 bases lay between the germline ends. CDR3 region: CASSPNRDTGELFF. The CDR3 DNA follows: TGTGCCAGCTCACCTAACAGGGACACCGGGGAGCTGTTTTTT. The whole variable domain, remainder taken from reference TRBV18 and TRBJ2-2, is NAGVMQNPRHLVRRRGQEARLRCSPMKGHSHVYWYRQLPEEGLKFMVYLQKENIIDESGMPKERFSAEFPKEGPSILRIQQVVRGDSAAYFCASSPNRDTGELFFGEGSRLTVL.

The table lists this clone with a count of one. The rearrangement joins TRBV7-9 to TRBJ2-6; D is perhaps TRBD2 (5 bases). The germline V gene has CDR1 SEHNR and CDR2 FQNEAQ (reference sequence). V lost 0 bases to trimming and J lost 2 bases, with 8 bases between them. This CDR3 has 16 amino acids. The DNA for the CDR3 is TGTGCCAGCAGCTTAGCTTACGGGGCTGGGGCCAACGTCCTGACTTTC. Translated, it gives CASSLAYGAGANVLTF.

The V call is TRBV5-1, the J call TRBJ1-1; 8 bases are shared with TRBD1. The CDR3 loop spans 17 amino acids. CDR1 and CDR2 (germline): SGHRS, YFSETQ. The V gene end was trimmed by 0 bases and the J gene end by 0 bases; junction bases not matched to a gene: 7. CDR3 nucleotides: TGCGCCAGCAGCTTGGCCGGCAGGGGGCGTGTGAACACTGAAGCTTTCTTT. Amino acids: CASSLAGRGRVNTEAFF. Full variable domain (outside the CDR3, taken from reference TRBV5-1 and TRBJ1-1): KAGVTQTPRYLIKTRGQQVTLSCSPISGHRSVSWYQQTPGQGLQFLFEYFSETQRNKGNFPGRFSGRQFSNSRSEMNVSTLELGDSALYLCASSLAGRGRVNTEAFFGQGTRLTVV.

This rearrangement joins TRBV25-1 to TRBJ2-1; TRBD2 might be the D (5 bases). Germline V CDR1 and CDR2: MGHDK, SYGVNS. The CDR3 consists of 14 residues. The ends were cut back, 3 bases at V and 3 bases at J, with 9 bases in the middle. The CDR3: CASSDPGNYNEQFF. For the CDR3, the DNA is TGTGCCAGCAGTGACCCCGGGAACTACAATGAGCAGTTCTTC.

The chain joins TRBV28 to TRBJ1-1, with D possibly TRBD1 on 6 matching bases. This CDR3 region has 14 residues. Germline V CDR1 and CDR2: MDHEN, SYDVKM. V was pared by 10 bases and J by 0 bases, with 15 bases between. The CDR3 nucleotides read TGTGCCACCGCGGGGGGGCCACTGAACACTGAAGCTTTCTTT. Translating it yields CATAGGPLNTEAFF.

The chain links TRBV25-1 to TRBJ2-7; 9 nucleotides match TRBD2. CDR3 length: 16 residues. Per germline, CDR1 MGHDK and CDR2 SYGVNS. V shed 9 bases, J shed 5 bases, and the junction held 17 bases outside the gene matches. This chain's CDR3 is CASPQRREREENEQYF. The CDR3 nucleotides are TGTGCCAGTCCCCAACGGAGGGAGCGGGAGGAGAACGAGCAGTACTTC.

This clone was seen just once. V is TRBV19 and J is TRBJ1-1; the D gene is possibly TRBD1 (6 bases). Germline values: CDR1 LNHDA, CDR2 SQIVND (reference sequence). V was cut by 6 bases and J by 6 bases, with 20 bases left in between. CDR3 length: 15 amino acids. CDR3 bases: TGTGCCAGTAGAACTATGACAGGAACGCACCCTGAAGCTTTCTTT. It specifies CASRTMTGTHPEAFF.

The chain joins TRBV6-5 to TRBJ1-1; 9 bases are a match to TRBD1. V lost 5 bases and J lost 1; bases outside the gene matches: 2. CDR3 length equals 14 residues. Per the germline V gene, CDR1 is MNHEY and CDR2 is SVGAGI. The CDR3 loop reads CASSPDRGNTEAFF. DNA for the CDR3: TGTGCCAGCAGTCCGGACAGGGGGAACACTGAAGCTTTCTTT.

V is TRBV3-1 (or the pseudogene TRBV3-2) and J is TRBJ1-3; D is uncertain. Trimming cost V 0 bases and J 1 base, with 7 bases left between them. Germline CDR1 reads LGHDT; CDR2 reads YNNKEL (reference sequence). CDR3 length: 15 amino acids. The CDR3 sequence is CASSQDSVSGNTIYF. CDR3 DNA: TGTGCCAGCAGCCAAGACTCGGTATCTGGAAACACCATATATTTT.

The CDR3 region is CASTGEGETQYF. The CDR3 nucleotides read TGTGCCAGCACCGGGGAGGGAGAGACCCAGTACTTC. V and J are TRBV6-5 and TRBJ2-5, with 7 positions matching TRBD2. CDR1 is MNHEY, CDR2 SVGAGI, per germline. CDR3 length: 12 amino acids. Germline trimming cut 7 bases from V and 4 bases from J; bases unmatched to any gene: 3.

The rearrangement uses TRBV2 and TRBJ2-1; 10 positions match TRBD1. J gave up 8 bases and V 6 bases, and 4 bases lay outside the gene matches. In germline, CDR1 is SNHLY, CDR2 FYNNEI. The CDR3 runs 13 residues. CDR3 nucleotides: TGTGCCAGCAGCGGGACAGGGGATTATGAGCAGTTCTTC. Translated, it gives CASSGTGDYEQFF.

A single count supports this clone. The V gene is TRBV19, the J gene TRBJ1-1; 7 bases are shared with TRBD1. This CDR3 has 16 amino acids. Germline CDR1 and CDR2: LNHDA and SQIVND (reference sequence). After removal of 10 bases from V and 0 bases from J, the junction contained 14 bases not matched to a gene. Written as DNA, the CDR3 is TGTGCCACACAGGGGAACAGGTCACCGATGAACACTGAAGCTTTCTTT. Amino acid sequence: CATQGNRSPMNTEAFF.

J is TRBJ2-5 and V is TRBV19; no clear D. The CDR3 is 13 residues long. Trimming pared 7 bases from V and 2 bases from J, leaving 11 bases between. Germline V gene lookup returns CDR1 LNHDA and CDR2 SQIVND (reference sequence). CDR3 residues: CASNIGPQETQYF. The CDR3 DNA sequence: TGTGCCAGTAACATTGGACCGCAAGAGACCCAGTACTTC.

This chain joins TRBV6-2 or TRBV6-3 and TRBJ1-2; D remains unclear. The CDR3 extends over 12 amino acids. The germline V gene has CDR1 MNHEY and CDR2 SVGEGT. V was clipped by 5 bases and J by 4 bases, with 8 bases between them. The CDR3 loop is CASSPAGYGYTF. In nucleotides, the CDR3 is TGTGCCAGCAGTCCGGCCGGCTATGGCTACACCTTC.

This clone was seen just once. This chain uses TRBV6-1 with TRBJ2-2; 11 bases line up with TRBD2. Germline V gene sequence: CDR1 MNHNS, CDR2 SASEGT. After removal of 4 bases from V and 2 bases from J, the junction contained 6 bases not matched to a gene. The CDR3 consists of 17 residues. The CDR3 bases are TGTGCCAGCAGTGCTCCGGGACTAGCGGAAAACACCGGGGAGCTGTTTTTT. It specifies CASSAPGLAENTGELFF.

This chain links TRBV6-1 with TRBJ2-5; D unclear. Germline assignment: CDR1 MNHNS and CDR2 SASEGT. CDR3 length: 13 residues. V dropped 3 bases and J dropped 4 bases, with 9 bases sitting between them. The CDR3 sequence: CASSEQRGETQYF. The CDR3 bases are TGTGCCAGCAGTGAGCAGCGTGGAGAGACCCAGTACTTC.

The chain uses TRBV28 and TRBJ1-5, with 8 bases identical to TRBD1. Germline V CDR1 and CDR2: MDHEN, SYDVKM. Trimming cost V 4 bases and J 2 bases; bases outside gene matches: 7. CDR3 length: 16 residues. In DNA form, the CDR3 reads TGTGCCAGCAGTTCCAGGGGGCGGAGCGGCAATCAGCCCCAGCATTTT. Its protein product is CASSSRGRSGNQPQHF.

The rearrangement joins TRBV18 to TRBJ2-7, with D possibly matching TRBD1 (5 bases). Germline V CDR1 and CDR2: KGHSH, LQKENI. CDR3 length: 14 residues. Trimming removed 2 bases from V and 6 bases from J, with 14 bases in between. CDR3 coding DNA: TGTGCCAGCTCACCAGACAGAGATCTGCGCGAGCAGTACTTC. Its protein product is CASSPDRDLREQYF.

J is TRBJ2-2 and V is TRBV11-2, with TRBD2 matching over 8 bases. Trimming took 7 bases from V and 5 from J; bases not matched to a gene: 9. This CDR3 is built from 15 residues. Germline V gene data show CDR1 as SGHAT and CDR2 as FQNNGV. The DNA of the CDR3 is TGTGCCAGCACTAAGTTCGCGGGGGGTACCGGGGAGCTGTTTTTT. This encodes CASTKFAGGTGELFF.

J is TRBJ1-6 and V is TRBV28; 8 nucleotides align to TRBD1. The CDR3 is 15 residues long. Looked up from germline, CDR1 is MDHEN and CDR2 is SYDVKM. After removal of 3 bases from V and 8 bases from J, the junction contained 6 bases not matched to a gene. DNA for the CDR3: TGTGCCAGCAGTTTTCGGACAGGGCTTTATTCACCCCTCCACTTT. It is translated as CASSFRTGLYSPLHF.

This rearrangement joins TRBV28 to TRBJ1-2; D may be TRBD1 (5 bases). The CDR3 has 11 amino acids. The germline V gene encodes CDR1 MDHEN and CDR2 SYDVKM. V lost 5 bases, J lost 13 bases, and 14 bases lay in between. CDR3 in amino acids: CASSRAGLRTF. DNA of the CDR3: TGTGCCAGCAGTCGAGCAGGGCTCCGCACCTTC.